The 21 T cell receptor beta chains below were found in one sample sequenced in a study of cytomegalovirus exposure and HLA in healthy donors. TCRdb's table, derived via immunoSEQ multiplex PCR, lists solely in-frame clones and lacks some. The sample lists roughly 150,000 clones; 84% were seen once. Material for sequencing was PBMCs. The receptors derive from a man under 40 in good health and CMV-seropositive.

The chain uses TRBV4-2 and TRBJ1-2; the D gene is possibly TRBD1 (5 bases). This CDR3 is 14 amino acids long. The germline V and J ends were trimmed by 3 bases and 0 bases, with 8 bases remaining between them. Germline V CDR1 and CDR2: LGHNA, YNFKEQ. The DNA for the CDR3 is TGTGCCAGCAGCCAGGGGCTATCTAACTATGGCTACACCTTC. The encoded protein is CASSQGLSNYGYTF.

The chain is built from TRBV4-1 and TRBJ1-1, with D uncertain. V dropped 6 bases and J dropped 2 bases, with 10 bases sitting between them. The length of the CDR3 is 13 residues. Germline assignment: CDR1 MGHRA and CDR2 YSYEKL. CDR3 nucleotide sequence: TGCGCCAGCAGGGGTACAGCCAACACTGAAGCTTTCTTT. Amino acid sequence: CASRGTANTEAFF.

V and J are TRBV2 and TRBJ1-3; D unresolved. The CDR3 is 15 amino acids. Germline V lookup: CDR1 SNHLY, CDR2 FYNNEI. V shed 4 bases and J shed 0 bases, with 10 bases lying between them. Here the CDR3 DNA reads TGTGCCAGCAGTGGGAGGCGCAGCTCTGGAAACACCATATATTTT. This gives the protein CASSGRRSSGNTIYF.

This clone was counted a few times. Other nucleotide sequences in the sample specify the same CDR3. The CDR3: CSVRQGADEQFF. The CDR3 nucleotides are TGCAGCGTACGACAGGGGGCGGATGAGCAGTTCTTC. V usage is TRBV29-1 and J usage is TRBJ2-1; 10 nucleotides agree with TRBD1. Germline assignment: CDR1 SQVTM and CDR2 ANQGSEA. The length of the CDR3 is 12 residues. V trimming: 6 bases; J trimming: 8 bases; junction bases outside the gene matches: 4.

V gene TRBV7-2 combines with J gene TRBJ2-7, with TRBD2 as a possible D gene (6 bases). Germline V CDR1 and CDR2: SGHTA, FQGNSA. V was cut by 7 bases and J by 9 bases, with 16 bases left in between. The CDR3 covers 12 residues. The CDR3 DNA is TGTGCCAGCAACATTCGTAGCGGTAGGCAGTACTTC. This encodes CASNIRSGRQYF.

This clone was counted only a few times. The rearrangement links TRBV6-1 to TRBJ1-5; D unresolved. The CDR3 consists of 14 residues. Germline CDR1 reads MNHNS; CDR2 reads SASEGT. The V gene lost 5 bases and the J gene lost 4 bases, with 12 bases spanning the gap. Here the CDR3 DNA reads TGTGCCAGCAGTCCATGGACTGAGAATCAGCCCCAGCATTTT. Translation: CASSPWTENQPQHF.

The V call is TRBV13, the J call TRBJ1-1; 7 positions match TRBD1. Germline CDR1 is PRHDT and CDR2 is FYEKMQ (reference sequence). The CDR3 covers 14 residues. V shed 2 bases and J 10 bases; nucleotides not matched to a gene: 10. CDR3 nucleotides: TGTGCCAGCAGCTTAAATGACAGGGTTGCGAGAGCTTTCTTT. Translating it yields CASSLNDRVARAFF.

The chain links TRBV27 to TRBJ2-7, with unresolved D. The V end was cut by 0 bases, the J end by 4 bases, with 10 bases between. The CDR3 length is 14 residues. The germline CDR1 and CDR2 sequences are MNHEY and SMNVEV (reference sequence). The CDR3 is CASSLSMGVYEQYF. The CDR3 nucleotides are TGTGCCAGCAGTTTATCAATGGGCGTGTACGAGCAGTACTTC.

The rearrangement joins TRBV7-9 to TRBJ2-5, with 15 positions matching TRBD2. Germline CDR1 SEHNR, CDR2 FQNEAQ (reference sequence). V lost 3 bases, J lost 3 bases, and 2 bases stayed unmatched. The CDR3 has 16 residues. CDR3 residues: CASSFGLAGGEETQYF. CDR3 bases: TGTGCCAGCAGCTTTGGACTAGCGGGGGGGGAAGAGACCCAGTACTTC. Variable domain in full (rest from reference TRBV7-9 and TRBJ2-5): DTGVSQNPRHKITKRGQNVTFRCDPISEHNRLYWYRQTLGQGPEFLTYFQNEAQLEKSRLLSDRFSAERPKGSFSTLEIQRTEQGDSAMYLCASSFGLAGGEETQYFGPGTRLLVL.

CDR3: CASSYVGRNGTF. In DNA form, the CDR3 reads TGTGCCAGCAGCTACGTCGGGAGGAATGGCACCTTC. The V gene is TRBV7-8, the J gene TRBJ1-2; D gene unclear. The CDR3 contains 12 residues. The ends were cut back, 4 bases at V and 13 bases at J, with 16 bases in the middle. Germline V gene lookup returns CDR1 SGHVS and CDR2 FQNEAQ.

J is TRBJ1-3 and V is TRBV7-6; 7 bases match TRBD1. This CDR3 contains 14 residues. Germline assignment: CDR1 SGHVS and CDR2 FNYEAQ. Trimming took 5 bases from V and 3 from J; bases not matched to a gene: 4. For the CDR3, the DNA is TGTGCCAGCAGCCTCGACAGGGTTGGAAACACCATATATTTT. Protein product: CASSLDRVGNTIYF.

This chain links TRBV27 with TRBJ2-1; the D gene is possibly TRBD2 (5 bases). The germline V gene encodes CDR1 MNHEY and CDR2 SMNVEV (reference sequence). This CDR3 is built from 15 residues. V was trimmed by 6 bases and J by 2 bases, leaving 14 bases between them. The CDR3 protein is CASRISGSPYNEQFF. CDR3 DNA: TGTGCCAGCAGAATTTCGGGGTCTCCCTACAATGAGCAGTTCTTC.

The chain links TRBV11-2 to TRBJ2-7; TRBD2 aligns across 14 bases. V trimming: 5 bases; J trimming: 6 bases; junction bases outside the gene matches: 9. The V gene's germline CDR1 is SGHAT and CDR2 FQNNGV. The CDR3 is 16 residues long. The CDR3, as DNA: TGTGCCAGCAGCATGGGACTAGCGGGAGTTCGGTTCGAGCAGTACTTC. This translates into CASSMGLAGVRFEQYF.

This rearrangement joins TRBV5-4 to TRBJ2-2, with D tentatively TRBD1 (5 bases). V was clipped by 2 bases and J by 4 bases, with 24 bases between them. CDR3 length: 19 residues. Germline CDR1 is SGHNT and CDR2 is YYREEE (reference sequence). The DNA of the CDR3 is TGTGCCAGCAGCTTAGGCGGACACACCGGCCCCGCGAGCACCGGGGAGCTGTTTTTT. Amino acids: CASSLGGHTGPASTGELFF.

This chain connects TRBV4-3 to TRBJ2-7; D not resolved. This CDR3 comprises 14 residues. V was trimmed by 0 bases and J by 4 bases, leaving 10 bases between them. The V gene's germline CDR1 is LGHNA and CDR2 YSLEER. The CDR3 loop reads CASSQDINSYEQYF. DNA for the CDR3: TGCGCCAGCAGCCAAGATATTAACTCGTACGAGCAGTACTTC.

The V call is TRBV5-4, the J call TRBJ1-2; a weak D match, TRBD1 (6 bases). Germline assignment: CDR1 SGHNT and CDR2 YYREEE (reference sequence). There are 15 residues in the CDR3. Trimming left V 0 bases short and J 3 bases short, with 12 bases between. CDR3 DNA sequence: TGTGCCAGCAGCTTGGTGGACAGCTTCCACTATGGCTACACCTTC. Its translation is CASSLVDSFHYGYTF.

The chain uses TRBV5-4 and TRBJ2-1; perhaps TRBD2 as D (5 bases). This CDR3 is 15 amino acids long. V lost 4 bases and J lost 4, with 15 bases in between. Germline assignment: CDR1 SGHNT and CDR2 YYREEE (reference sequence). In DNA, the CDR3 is TGTGCCAGCAGCAGGATGGAGGTTCCGTACAATGAGCAGTTCTTC. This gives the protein CASSRMEVPYNEQFF.

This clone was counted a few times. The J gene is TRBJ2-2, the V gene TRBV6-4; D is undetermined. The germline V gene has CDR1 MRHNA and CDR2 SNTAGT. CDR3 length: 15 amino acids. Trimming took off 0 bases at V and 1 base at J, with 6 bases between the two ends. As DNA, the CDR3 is TGTGCCAGCAGTGACTCGGCCAGGAACACCGGGGAGCTGTTTTTT. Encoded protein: CASSDSARNTGELFF.

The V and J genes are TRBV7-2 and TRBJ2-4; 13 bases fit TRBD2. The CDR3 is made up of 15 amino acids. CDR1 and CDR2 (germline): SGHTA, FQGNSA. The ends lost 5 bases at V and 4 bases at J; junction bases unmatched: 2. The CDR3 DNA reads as TGTGCCAGCAGCCCGGGACTAGCGGGGAAAAACATTCAGTACTTC. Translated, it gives CASSPGLAGKNIQYF.

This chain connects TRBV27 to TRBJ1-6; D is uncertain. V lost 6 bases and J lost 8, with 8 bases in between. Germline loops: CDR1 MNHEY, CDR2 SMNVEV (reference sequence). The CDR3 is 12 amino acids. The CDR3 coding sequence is TGTGCCAGCAGCCTTGGAGATTCACCCCTCCACTTT. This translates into CASSLGDSPLHF.

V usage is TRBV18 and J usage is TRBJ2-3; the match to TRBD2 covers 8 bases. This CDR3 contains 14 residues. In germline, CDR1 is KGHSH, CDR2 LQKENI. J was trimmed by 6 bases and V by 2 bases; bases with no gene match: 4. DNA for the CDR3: TGTGCCAGCTCACCAGGCATAGCGGGGGATACGCAGTATTTT. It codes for CASSPGIAGDTQYF.